This entry lists 7 T cell receptor beta chains sequenced from one sample in a study of tumor-infiltrating lymphocytes in oesophageal squamous cell carcinoma. Each CDR3 protein is one row after TCRdb ran MiXCR on the PCR reads. The data hold some 15,000 distinct CDR3 sequences, with about 55% observed a single time. The sequencing sample was made of esophageal tumor tissue. These receptors all stem from a female donor with esophageal squamous cell carcinoma.

The rearrangement uses TRBV28 and TRBJ2-5; no clear D. The J call may be mistaken, given a closer DNA end match to TRBJ2-1. The CDR3 consists of 14 residues. Per germline, CDR1 MDHEN and CDR2 SYDVKM. CDR3 residues: CASSLSPSGNEQFF. The DNA for the CDR3 is TGTGCCAGCAGTTTATCCCCCTCTGGGAATGAGCAGTTCTTC.

This clonotype was seen repeatedly, ten times or more. A read error may account for a junction end that differs from germline. The CDR3 DNA follows: TGCGCCAGCAGTCATCTGAGCTCCTATAATTCACCCCTCCACTTC. This translates into CASSHLSSYNSPLHF. The chain recombines TRBV23-1 with TRBJ1-6; D not certain. TRBV23-1 is noted as an ORF with a role that remains uncertain. This CDR3 is 15 amino acids long.

A remark on this clonotype: In this CDR3 the conserved last residue, phenylalanine or tryptophan, is missing, so a read error is likely. The DNA is left out, because the CDR3 cannot be placed on it with certainty; the CDR3 is given as TCRdb lists it. The rearrangement joins TRBV6-2 or TRBV6-3 to TRBJ1-6. Germline CDR1 MNHEY, CDR2 SVGEGT. The CDR3 spans 17 residues, counting both ends. CDR3 in amino acids: CASSRPSGRANEQFFGP.

This clonotype was detected ten times or more. The chain couples TRBV18 to TRBJ1-1, with unresolved D. This CDR3 comprises 15 residues. The V gene lost 0 bases and the J gene lost 4 bases, with 12 bases spanning the gap. Germline lookup yields CDR1 KGHSH and CDR2 LQKENI. Here the CDR3 DNA reads TGTGCCAGCTCACCACCGGGCCCCGTTCCCACTGAAGCTTTCTTT. As protein: CASSPPGPVPTEAFF.

This clonotype was seen more than once but under ten times. The chain links TRBV7-3 to TRBJ2-7; TRBD1 might be the D (5 bases). The J call may be faulty, since TRBJ2-1 better matches the DNA end. The germline gives CDR1 SGHTA, CDR2 FQGTGA. CDR3 length equals 16 residues. The CDR3 DNA reads as TGTGCCAGCAGCTTAAAGGGGTACGGGTGGGACAATGAGCAGTTCTTC. Its translation is CASSLKGYGWDNEQFF.

This chain links TRBV6-1 with TRBJ2-1; D perhaps matches TRBD1 (6 bases). The CDR3 covers 14 residues. V was clipped by 5 bases and J by 3 bases, with 11 bases between them. The germline V gene encodes CDR1 MNHNS and CDR2 SASEGT. The CDR3 nucleotides are TGTGCCAGCAGTCCACAGGGCGGCTACAATGAGCAGTTCTTC. Amino acid sequence: CASSPQGGYNEQFF.

The chain uses TRBV6-5 and TRBJ2-5, with D tentatively TRBD1 (5 bases). The DNA end is more similar to TRBJ1-2, so the J call may be wrong. Germline values: CDR1 MNHEY, CDR2 SVGAGI. CDR3 length: 13 residues. Here the CDR3 DNA reads TGTGCCAGCAGACAGGACACCTCCTATGGCTACACCTTC. This encodes CASRQDTSYGYTF.